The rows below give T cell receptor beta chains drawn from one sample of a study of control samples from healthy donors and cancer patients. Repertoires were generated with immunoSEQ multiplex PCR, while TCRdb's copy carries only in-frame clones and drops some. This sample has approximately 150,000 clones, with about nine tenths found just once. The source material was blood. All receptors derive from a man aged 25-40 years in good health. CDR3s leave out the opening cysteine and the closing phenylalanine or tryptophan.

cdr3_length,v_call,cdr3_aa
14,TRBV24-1,ATSDSGDGGHQPQH
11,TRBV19,ASSMAGATEAF
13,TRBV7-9,ASSFTGASGYGYT
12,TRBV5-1,ASSSANANEKLF
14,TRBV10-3,AISEGQGMLNTEAF
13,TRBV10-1,ARPPGVGPRNTIY
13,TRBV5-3,ARSLQGAGANVLT
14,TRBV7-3,ASSPRTGGDTGELF
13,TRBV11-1,ASRQNVGTSYEQY
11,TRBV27,ASSLGNYYGYT
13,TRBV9,ASSPGTSSYNEQF
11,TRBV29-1,SVDDRADYGYT